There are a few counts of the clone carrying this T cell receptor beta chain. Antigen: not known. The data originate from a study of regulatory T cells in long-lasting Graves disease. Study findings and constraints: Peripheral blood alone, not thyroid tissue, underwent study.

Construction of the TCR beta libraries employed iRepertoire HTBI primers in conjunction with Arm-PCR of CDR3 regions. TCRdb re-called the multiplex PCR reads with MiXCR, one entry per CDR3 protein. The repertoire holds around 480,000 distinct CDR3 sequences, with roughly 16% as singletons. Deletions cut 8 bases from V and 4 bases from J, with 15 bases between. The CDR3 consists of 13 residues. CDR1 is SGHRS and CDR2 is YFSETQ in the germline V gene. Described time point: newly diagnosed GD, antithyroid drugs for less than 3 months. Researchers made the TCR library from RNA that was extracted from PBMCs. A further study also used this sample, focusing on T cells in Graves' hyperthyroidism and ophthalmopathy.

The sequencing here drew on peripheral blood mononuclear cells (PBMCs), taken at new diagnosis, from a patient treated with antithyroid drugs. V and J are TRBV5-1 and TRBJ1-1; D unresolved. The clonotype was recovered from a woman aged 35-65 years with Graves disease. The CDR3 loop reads CASSEDVSTEAFF. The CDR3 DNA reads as TGCGCCAGTTCGGAGGACGTTTCCACTGAAGCTTTCTTT.